A single sample is the source of the 5 T cell receptor beta chains below, sequenced in a study of cytomegalovirus exposure and HLA in healthy donors (dated by TCRdb to the late 2010s). The method behind the library was the immunoSEQ multiplex PCR assay. For the multiplex PCR, a mixture combining 60 forward primers for TCR Vbeta segments and 13 reverse primers for TCR Jbeta segments was used. Drawn from immuneACCESS, this table holds only the in-frame rearrangements with V and J called that TCRdb kept. Clones are partly lost; checked studies trace under half to an unresolved V gene and leave the rest unexplained. Counted in this sample were around 120,000 clones; approximately 70% of them appeared once. The ten largest clonotypes hold around 4% of the sample. Specimen: PBMCs. These receptors all stem from a man aged 25-40 years in good health and CMV-seropositive.

The chain has TRBV5-1 and TRBJ1-1; 7 nucleotides align to TRBD1. The CDR3 sequence is 15 residues long. Unmatched junction bases numbered 7, after V lost 4 bases and J lost 1 base. The germline gives CDR1 SGHRS, CDR2 YFSETQ. The CDR3 region is CASSAAGTENTEAFF. CDR3 in DNA: TGCGCCAGCAGCGCCGCCGGGACAGAGAACACTGAAGCTTTCTTT.

This chain links TRBV7-6 with TRBJ1-3, with no clear D. The CDR3 runs to 15 residues. V shed 4 bases and J shed 0 bases, with 10 bases lying between them. Per germline, CDR1 SGHVS and CDR2 FNYEAQ. The DNA for the CDR3 is TGTGCCAGCAGCTCGGAGGCCGCCTCTGGAAACACCATATATTTT. Amino acid sequence: CASSSEAASGNTIYF.

The chain is built from TRBV7-9 and TRBJ2-3; 9 bases align to TRBD2. Per the germline V gene, CDR1 is SEHNR and CDR2 is FQNEAQ (reference sequence). V dropped 0 bases and J dropped 4; count of bases not matched to a gene: 2. This CDR3 contains 15 residues. The CDR3, as DNA: TGTGCCAGCAGCTTAGCGGGACTAGCCCCAGATACGCAGTATTTT. Amino acids: CASSLAGLAPDTQYF.

The chain's CDR3 is CASSLGTGGAGQPQHF. The CDR3 nucleotides are TGCGCCAGCAGCTTAGGGACAGGGGGTGCCGGTCAGCCCCAGCATTTT. V is TRBV5-1 and J is TRBJ1-5; 11 bases fit TRBD1. In germline, CDR1 is SGHRS, CDR2 YFSETQ. The CDR3 runs to 16 residues. The J segment lost 6 bases and the V segment lost 2 bases, leaving 7 bases of the junction unmatched.

This chain joins TRBV4-1 and TRBJ1-6; TRBD1 aligns across 7 bases. The CDR3 is 13 amino acids. CDR1 and CDR2 (germline): MGHRA, YSYEKL. After removal of 1 base from V and 13 bases from J, the junction contained 4 bases not matched to a gene. This chain's CDR3 is CASSQGQGHPLHF. DNA of the CDR3: TGCGCCAGCAGCCAAGGACAGGGACACCCCCTCCACTTT.